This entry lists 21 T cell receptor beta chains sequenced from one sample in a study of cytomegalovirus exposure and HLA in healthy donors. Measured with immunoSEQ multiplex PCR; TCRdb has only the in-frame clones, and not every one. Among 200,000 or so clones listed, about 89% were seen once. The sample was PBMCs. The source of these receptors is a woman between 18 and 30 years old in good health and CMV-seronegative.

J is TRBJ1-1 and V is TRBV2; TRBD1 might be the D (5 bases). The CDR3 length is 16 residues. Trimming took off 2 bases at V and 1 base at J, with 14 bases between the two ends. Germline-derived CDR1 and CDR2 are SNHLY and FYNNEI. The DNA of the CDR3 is TGTGCCAGCAGTGAAAGGAGGGGAAGGGCGAACACTGAAGCTTTCTTT. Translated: CASSERRGRANTEAFF.

As DNA, the CDR3 is TGTGCCAGCAGCGTAGGATTAGCGGGAGGGCCCCTCCCCCAAGAGACCCAGTACTTC. Residues: CASSVGLAGGPLPQETQYF. The V gene is TRBV9, the J gene TRBJ2-5; 11 positions match TRBD2. CDR3 length equals 19 residues. Germline CDR1 reads SGDLS; CDR2 reads YYNGEE. V lost 0 bases, J lost 1 base, and 11 bases stayed unmatched.

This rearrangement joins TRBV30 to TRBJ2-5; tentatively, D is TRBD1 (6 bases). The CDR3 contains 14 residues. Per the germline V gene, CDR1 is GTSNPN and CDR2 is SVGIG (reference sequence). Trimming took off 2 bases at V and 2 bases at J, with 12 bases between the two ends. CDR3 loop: CAWSTQQGQETQYF. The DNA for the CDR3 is TGTGCCTGGAGTACTCAACAGGGTCAAGAGACCCAGTACTTC.

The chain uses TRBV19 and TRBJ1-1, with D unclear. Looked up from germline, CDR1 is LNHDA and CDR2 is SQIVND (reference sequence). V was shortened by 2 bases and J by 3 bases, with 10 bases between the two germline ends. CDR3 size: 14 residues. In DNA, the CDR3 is TGTGCCAGTAGTATATCGACGGAGTACACTGAAGCTTTCTTT. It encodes CASSISTEYTEAFF.

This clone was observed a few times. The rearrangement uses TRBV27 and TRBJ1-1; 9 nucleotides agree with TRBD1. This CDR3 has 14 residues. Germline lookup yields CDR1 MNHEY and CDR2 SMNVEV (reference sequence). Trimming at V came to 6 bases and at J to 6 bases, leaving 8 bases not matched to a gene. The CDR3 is CASSSNRGLAEAFF. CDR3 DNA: TGTGCCAGCAGCTCTAACAGGGGGCTTGCTGAAGCTTTCTTT.

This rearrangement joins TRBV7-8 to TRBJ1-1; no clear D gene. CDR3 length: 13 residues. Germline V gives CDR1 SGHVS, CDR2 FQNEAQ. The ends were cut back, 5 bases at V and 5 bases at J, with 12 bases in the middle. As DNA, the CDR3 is TGTGCCAGCAGCGTAATTACCGAGACTGAAGCTTTCTTT. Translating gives CASSVITETEAFF.

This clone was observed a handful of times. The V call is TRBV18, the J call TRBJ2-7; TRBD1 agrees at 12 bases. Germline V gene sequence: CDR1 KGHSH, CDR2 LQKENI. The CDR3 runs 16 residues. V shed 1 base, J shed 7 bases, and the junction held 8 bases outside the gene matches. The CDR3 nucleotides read TGTGCCAGCTCACCACAGCCGGGACAGGGGGCGTGGGAGCAGTACTTC. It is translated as CASSPQPGQGAWEQYF.

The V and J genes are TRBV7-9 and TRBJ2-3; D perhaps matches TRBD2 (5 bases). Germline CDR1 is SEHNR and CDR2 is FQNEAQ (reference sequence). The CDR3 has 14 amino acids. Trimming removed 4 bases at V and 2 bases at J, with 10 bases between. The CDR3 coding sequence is TGTGCCAGCAGCTCTGGGAGTGACACAGATACGCAGTATTTT. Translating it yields CASSSGSDTDTQYF.

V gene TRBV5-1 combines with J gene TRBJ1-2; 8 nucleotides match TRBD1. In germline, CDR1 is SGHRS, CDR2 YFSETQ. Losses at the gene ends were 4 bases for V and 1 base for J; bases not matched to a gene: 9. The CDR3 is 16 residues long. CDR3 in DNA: TGCGCCAGCAGCCTCGGACAGGGCCGACTTAACTATGGCTACACCTTC. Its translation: CASSLGQGRLNYGYTF.

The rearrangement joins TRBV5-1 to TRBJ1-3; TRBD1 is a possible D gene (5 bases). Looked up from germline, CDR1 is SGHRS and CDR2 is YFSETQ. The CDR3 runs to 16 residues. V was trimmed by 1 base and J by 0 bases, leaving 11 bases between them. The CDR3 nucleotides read TGCGCCAGCAGCTTGACAGGAGTACGCTCTGGAAACACCATATATTTT. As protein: CASSLTGVRSGNTIYF.

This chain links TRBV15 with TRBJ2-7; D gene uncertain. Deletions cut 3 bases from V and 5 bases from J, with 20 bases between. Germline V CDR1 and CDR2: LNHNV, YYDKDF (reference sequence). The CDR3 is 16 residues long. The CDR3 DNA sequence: TGTGCCACCAGCAGGGCCCTAGGAACCCTCCGGGACGAGCAGTACTTC. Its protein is CATSRALGTLRDEQYF.

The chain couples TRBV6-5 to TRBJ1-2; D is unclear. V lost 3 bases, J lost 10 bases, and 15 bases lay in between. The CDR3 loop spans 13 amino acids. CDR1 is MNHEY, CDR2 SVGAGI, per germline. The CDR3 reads CASSYSAGTYYTF. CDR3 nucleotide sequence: TGTGCCAGCAGTTATTCTGCGGGAACTTACTACACCTTC.

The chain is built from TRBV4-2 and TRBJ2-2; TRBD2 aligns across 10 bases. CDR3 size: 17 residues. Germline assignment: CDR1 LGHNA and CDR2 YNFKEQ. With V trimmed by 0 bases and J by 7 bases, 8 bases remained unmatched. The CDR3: CASSQEPSSGSGGELFF. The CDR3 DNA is TGTGCCAGCAGCCAAGAACCGTCTAGCGGGAGTGGCGGGGAGCTGTTTTTT.

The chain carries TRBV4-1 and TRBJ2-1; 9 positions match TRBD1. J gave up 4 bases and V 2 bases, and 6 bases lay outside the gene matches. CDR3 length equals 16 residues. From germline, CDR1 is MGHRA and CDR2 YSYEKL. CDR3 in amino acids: CASSQLGQGIYNEQFF. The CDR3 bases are TGCGCCAGCAGCCAACTGGGACAGGGAATTTACAATGAGCAGTTCTTC.

The CDR3 region is CASSVGGLGNTIYF. The CDR3 nucleotides are TGTGCCAGCAGCGTAGGAGGGTTGGGAAACACCATATATTTT. The chain joins TRBV9 to TRBJ1-3; no clear D gene. The V end was cut by 0 bases, the J end by 4 bases, with 8 bases between. CDR1 and CDR2 from the germline V gene are SGDLS and YYNGEE. The CDR3 is 14 residues long.

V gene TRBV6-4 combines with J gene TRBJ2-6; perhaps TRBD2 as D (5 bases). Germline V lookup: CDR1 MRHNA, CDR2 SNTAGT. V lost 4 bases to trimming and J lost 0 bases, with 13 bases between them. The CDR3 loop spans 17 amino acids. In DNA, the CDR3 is TGTGCCAGCAGTGCGGTGGGAGTGGGCTCTGGGGCCAACGTCCTGACTTTC. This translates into CASSAVGVGSGANVLTF.

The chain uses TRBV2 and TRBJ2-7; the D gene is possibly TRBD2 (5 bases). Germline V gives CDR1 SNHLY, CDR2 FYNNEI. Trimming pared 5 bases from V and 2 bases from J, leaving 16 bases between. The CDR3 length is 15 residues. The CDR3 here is CASSLSTGVTYEQYF. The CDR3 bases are TGTGCCAGCAGTCTGAGCACCGGGGTAACCTACGAGCAGTACTTC.

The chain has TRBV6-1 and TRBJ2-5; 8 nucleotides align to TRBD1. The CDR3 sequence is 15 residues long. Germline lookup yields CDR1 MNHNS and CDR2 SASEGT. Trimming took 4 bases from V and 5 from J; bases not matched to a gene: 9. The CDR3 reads CASSGRTGSEETQYF. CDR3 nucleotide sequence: TGTGCCAGCAGTGGACGGACAGGGAGTGAGGAGACCCAGTACTTC.

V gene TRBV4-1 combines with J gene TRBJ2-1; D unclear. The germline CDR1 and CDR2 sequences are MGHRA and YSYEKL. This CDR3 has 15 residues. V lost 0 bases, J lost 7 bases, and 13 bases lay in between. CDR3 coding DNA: TGCGCCAGCAGCCAAGATGTTCCCACGAGGAATGAGCAGTTCTTC. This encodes CASSQDVPTRNEQFF.

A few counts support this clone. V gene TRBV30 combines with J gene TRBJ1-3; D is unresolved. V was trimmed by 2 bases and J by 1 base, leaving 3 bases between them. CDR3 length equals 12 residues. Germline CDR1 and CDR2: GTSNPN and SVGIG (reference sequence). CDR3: CAWSPSGNTIYF. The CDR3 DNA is TGTGCCTGGAGTCCTTCTGGAAACACCATATATTTT. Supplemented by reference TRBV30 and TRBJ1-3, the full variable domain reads SQTIHQWPATLVQPVGSPLSLECTVEGTSNPNLYWYRQAAGRGLQLLFYSVGIGQISSEVPQNLSASRPQDRQFILSSKKLLLSDSGFYLCAWSPSGNTIYFGEGSWLTVV.

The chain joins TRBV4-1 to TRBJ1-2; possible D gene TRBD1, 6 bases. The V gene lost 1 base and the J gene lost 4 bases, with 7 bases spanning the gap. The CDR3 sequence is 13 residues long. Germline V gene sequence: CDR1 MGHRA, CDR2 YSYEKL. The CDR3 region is CASSQVDSYGYTF. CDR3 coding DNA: TGCGCCAGCAGCCAAGTGGACAGCTATGGCTACACCTTC.